The entry that follows covers one TCR beta chain sequence. The sample originates from a study of T cells in Graves' hyperthyroidism and ophthalmopathy. Amplified TCR beta CDR3 regions derived from RNA transcripts. An initial round of RT-PCR targeting the TCR CDR3 relied on the HTBI primer set. TCRdb passed the multiplex PCR reads through MiXCR, listing each CDR3 protein once. The repertoire consists of approximately 690,000 distinct CDR3 sequences, with less than 25% occurring once and the leading ten covering roughly 30%. Based on clinical symptoms, serum thyroxine and TRAb, thyroid ultrasound and orbital computed tomography, diagnoses were reached. Germline V lookup: CDR1 SGHAT, CDR2 FQNNGV. The CDR3 is made up of 14 amino acids. Trimming took off 5 bases at V and 0 bases at J, with 11 bases between the two ends.

The TCR comes from a man aged 25 to 40 with Graves' ophthalmopathy. V usage is TRBV11-2 and J usage is TRBJ2-7; maybe TRBD1 (6 bases). Sequences were obtained from blood. The CDR3 loop is CASSLRTDSYEQYF. In DNA form, the CDR3 reads TGTGCCAGCAGCCTGCGGACAGACTCCTACGAGCAGTACTTC.